This T cell receptor (beta chain) derives from a study of identical twins (dated by TCRdb to about 2016). As for the study more broadly: To test whether fetal clonotypes persist, this study deep-sequenced TCR alpha and beta repertoires from monozygotic twins, from unrelated adults of various ages, and from cord blood. Replicate twin experiments were performed at different times using different library preparation protocols to rule out contamination. The full study reports these points: In monozygotic twins, out-of-frame TCR alpha sharing was systematically underestimated by recombination models, although the models agreed with sharing between unrelated individuals. Zero-insertion analyses could be partly confounded by invariant T cells such as MAIT and iNKT, though diverse VJ usage argued against such confounding for most clonotypes. Conclusions relied on cross-sectional statistical analysis, since the same donors could not be followed over many years. Fewer insertions were carried by abundant cord blood beta clonotypes; a weaker similar trend was observed in young adult naive repertoires, while no such trend was observed in memory repertoires. In beta out-of-frame sequences, excess twin sharing was weaker, because having fewer shared sequences lowered the signal-to-noise ratio. Out-of-frame TCR alpha sequences shared between twins showed an excess of low generation-probability sequences compared with coincidental sharing between unrelated individuals.

Every donor was a healthy Caucasian. The V and J ends are trimmed by 2 bases and 0 bases, leaving 11 bases between them. The CDR3 numbers 16 residues from cysteine through phenylalanine. Only the CDR3 part of the read is kept: 48 bases, read in frame from the first base. For CDR1 and CDR2, the germline V gene lists MNHEY and SVGAGI. Libraries were prepared through 5' RACE. Data came from an Illumina HiSeq 2000. A universal primer binding site was introduced by template switching, and a unique molecular identifier was present in the final cDNA, enabling accurate counting of TCR cDNA molecules. Specific primers in the conserved constant-segment region were used to synthesize first-strand cDNA for TCR alpha and beta chains. To control for contamination, each cDNA library was double barcoded with a SMART-Mk sample barcode plus Illumina barcodes. TruSeq adapter sequences, together with Illumina sample barcodes, were added in two successive PCR steps. TCR alpha and beta cDNA libraries were sequenced on the Illumina HiSeq platform with custom primers. In the authors' own workflow: MiGEC was used to process raw reads and extract unique molecular identifiers, and MiXCR was used to find CDR3 positions. For each individual, recombination models were inferred using an EM algorithm with the repgenHMM and IGoR tools. Shared clonotype analysis was performed with the tcR package in R, normalizing sharing by the product of cloneset sizes. To study raw recombination without the effects of thymic and clonal selection, out-of-frame nonproductive sequences were analyzed. TCRdb reprocessing: public reads trimmed at Q25 with fastp, clones called with MiXCR, in-frame beta chains kept. For every CDR3 protein sequence, its rows merge into one entry that carries the most common genes and DNA. In this record, the V and J calls reflect TCRdb's handling and not the investigators' own analysis. This sample is represented by 1.5 million to 2 million distinct CDR3 sequences; roughly 35% of them were singletons. More than 0.25% of the sample belongs to the ten largest clones.

As for this clonotype: Its cognate antigen has yet to be identified. No per-base quality is available; no much larger clone lies one base away.

The chain employs TRBV6-5 and TRBJ1-5; there is no confident call for the D gene. This TCR was sampled from a newborn girl in good health. Sequencing used cord blood. This receptor carries the CDR3 CASSYSRPNSNQPQHF. The DNA sequence follows: TGTGCCAGCAGTTACAGCCGCCCCAATAGCAATCAGCCCCAGCATTTT.